This T cell receptor (beta chain) was identified during a study of shared T cell receptors in the human thymus. The repertoire was sequenced with immunoSEQ multiplex PCR; TCRdb's copy has only in-frame clones and lacks some. The repertoire holds a few hundred thousand clones, roughly 94% seen once, with about 0.02% in the top ten. The CDR3 length is 15 residues. Trimming shortened V by 5 bases and J by 2 bases, and 16 bases separated the two germline ends. From germline, CDR1 is SGHDT and CDR2 YYEEEE. The sample taken for sequencing was thymocytes. This receptor was taken from a human donor. The chain carries TRBV5-6 and TRBJ1-2; D gene uncertain. CDR3 in DNA: TGTGCCAGCAGGCAATCTCGTGGCGAAAACTATGGCTACACCTTC. Residues: CASRQSRGENYGYTF.